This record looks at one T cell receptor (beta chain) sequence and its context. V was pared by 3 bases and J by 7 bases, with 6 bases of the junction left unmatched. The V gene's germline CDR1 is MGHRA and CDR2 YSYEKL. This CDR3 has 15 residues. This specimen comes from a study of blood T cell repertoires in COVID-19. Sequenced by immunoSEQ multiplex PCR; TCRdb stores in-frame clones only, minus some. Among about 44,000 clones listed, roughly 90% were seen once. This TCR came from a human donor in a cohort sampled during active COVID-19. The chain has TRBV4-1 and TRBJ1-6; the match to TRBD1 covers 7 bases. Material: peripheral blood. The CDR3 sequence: CASSQETGINSPLHF. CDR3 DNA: TGCGCCAGCAGCCAGGAGACAGGGATCAATTCACCCCTCCACTTT.